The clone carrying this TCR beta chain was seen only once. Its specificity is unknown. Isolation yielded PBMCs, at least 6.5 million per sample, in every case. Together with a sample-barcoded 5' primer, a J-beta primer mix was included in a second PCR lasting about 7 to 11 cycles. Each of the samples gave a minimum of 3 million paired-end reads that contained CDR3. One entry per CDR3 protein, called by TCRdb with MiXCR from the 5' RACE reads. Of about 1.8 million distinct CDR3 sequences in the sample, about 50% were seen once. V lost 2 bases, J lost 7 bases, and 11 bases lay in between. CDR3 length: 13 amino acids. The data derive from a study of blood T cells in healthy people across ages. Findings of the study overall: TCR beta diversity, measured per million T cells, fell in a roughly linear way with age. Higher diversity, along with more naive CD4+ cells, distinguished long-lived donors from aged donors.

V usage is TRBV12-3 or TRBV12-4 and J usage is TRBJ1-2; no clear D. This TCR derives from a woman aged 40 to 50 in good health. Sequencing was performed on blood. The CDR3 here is CASSLSILSGYTF. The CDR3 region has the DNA TGTGCCAGCAGTTTATCGATCCTCAGTGGCTACACCTTC.